Below, one TCR beta chain is given with its context. No antigen is known for it. This sample is drawn from a study of OX40 agonist ivuxolimab in advanced cancers. Turning to the study itself: Enrolled patients in dose escalation had cancers that were hepatocellular carcinoma, melanoma, renal cell or head and neck cancer. Study results and limitations: Normalized T-cell clonal expansion was also low in a subset of nonresponders. Clones of CD4+ and CD8+ blood T cells grew by week 6 at doses of 0.1 to 3.0 mg/kg.

The CDR3 loop spans 17 amino acids. Sequenced by immunoSEQ multiplex PCR; TCRdb stores in-frame clones only, minus some. The sample includes 85,000 to 100,000 clones, 75% to 90% of them seen just once. The TCR originated in an adult with an advanced solid tumor such as melanoma, head and neck, liver or kidney cancer. Sequenced here: CD4+ or CD8+ T cells sorted from blood, sampled in a trial of the OX40 agonist ivuxolimab. The chain links TRBV21-1 to TRBJ1-6. TRBV21-1 is an annotated pseudogene. For the CDR3, the DNA is TGTGCCAGCAGCAAACGAGTAGCGGAGGCTTATAATTCACCCCTCCACTTT. Its protein product is CASSKRVAEAYNSPLHF.